Presented here are 5 T cell receptor beta chains from one specimen sequenced in a study of blood T cell repertoires in COVID-19. The assay was immunoSEQ multiplex PCR, and TCRdb's table has in-frame clones only and misses some. The table lists 170,000 or so clones, just under 90% of them singletons. Sequencing was carried out using peripheral blood. These receptors came from a woman between 18 and 29 years old who had recovered from COVID-19.

This clone was observed a few times. The chain is built from TRBV5-1 and TRBJ1-1; the match to TRBD1 covers 10 bases. The CDR3 consists of 13 residues. V lost 3 bases, J lost 4 bases, and 0 bases stayed unmatched. Looked up from germline, CDR1 is SGHRS and CDR2 is YFSETQ. The CDR3 protein is CASSWTGGTEAFF. Written as DNA, the CDR3 is TGCGCCAGCAGCTGGACAGGGGGCACTGAAGCTTTCTTT.

The chain carries TRBV7-4 and TRBJ1-2; no reliable D call. The length of the CDR3 is 16 residues. Germline assignment: CDR1 SGHVT and CDR2 SQSDAQ. V shed 6 bases and J shed 4 bases, with 21 bases lying between them. The CDR3 DNA is TGTGCCAGCAGTCAGAACCGGGTTTCCTCGCCCTATGGCTACACCTTC. It translates to CASSQNRVSSPYGYTF.

The chain combines TRBV7-3 with TRBJ2-6; 7 bases match TRBD1. The CDR3 loop spans 15 amino acids. Germline trimming cut 6 bases from V and 7 bases from J; bases unmatched to any gene: 9. The V gene's germline CDR1 is SGHTA and CDR2 FQGTGA. The CDR3 is CASSKGQVGANVLTF. CDR3 in DNA: TGTGCCAGCAGTAAAGGACAGGTTGGAGCCAACGTCCTGACTTTC.

The chain uses TRBV24-1 and TRBJ1-2; perhaps TRBD1 as D (6 bases). The germline gives CDR1 KGHDR, CDR2 SFDVKD. Trimming removed 0 bases at V and 3 bases at J, with 7 bases between. The CDR3 is made up of 14 amino acids. The CDR3 nucleotides are TGTGCCACCAGTGATTTGGCAGGGGACTATGGCTACACCTTC. Its translation is CATSDLAGDYGYTF.

Points on this clone: The same CDR3 also results from other DNA sequences found in this sample. The chain joins TRBV4-3 to TRBJ2-5, with 7 bases matching TRBD1. Germline trimming cut 0 bases from V and 1 base from J; bases unmatched to any gene: 2. CDR1 is LGHNA and CDR2 is YSLEER in the germline V gene. The CDR3 has 15 residues. This CDR3 reads CASSQDYRGQETQYF. In DNA, the CDR3 is TGCGCCAGCAGCCAAGACTACAGGGGCCAAGAGACCCAGTACTTC.